One sample yielded the 17 T cell receptor beta chains listed below, sequenced in a study of T cell changes during pregnancy in multiple sclerosis. Clones were read by immunoSEQ multiplex PCR, and TCRdb kept only the in-frame ones, dropping some. The table has more than 75,000 clones, about 95% seen once. Sequenced here: peripheral blood, sampled in the third trimester of pregnancy. The source of these receptors is a female donor with multiple sclerosis, enrolled in a pregnancy study.

The chain employs TRBV6-5 and TRBJ2-7, with 9 bases identical to TRBD1. Germline V CDR1 and CDR2: MNHEY, SVGAGI. The V segment lost 8 bases and the J segment 4 bases; nucleotides outside the gene matches: 12. The CDR3 spans 15 residues. The CDR3 nucleotides are TGTGCCAGCCACCCAACAGGGACAGGGCCGTACGAGCAGTACTTC. This sequence encodes CASHPTGTGPYEQYF.

The chain has TRBV28 and TRBJ1-5; a possible D gene is TRBD1 (5 bases). The CDR3 is made up of 13 amino acids. With 5 bases removed from V and 6 bases from J, the gap between germline ends came to 11 bases. Germline CDR1 MDHEN, CDR2 SYDVKM. For the CDR3, the DNA is TGTGCCAGCAGTCCAGCCGGGGGTCAGCCCCAGCATTTT. It yields the protein CASSPAGGQPQHF.

The chain has TRBV4-1 and TRBJ2-6, with a weak D call TRBD2 (7 bases). The germline V gene encodes CDR1 MGHRA and CDR2 YSYEKL. The CDR3 consists of 20 residues. V gave up 6 bases and J gave up 2 bases, with 26 bases separating them. The CDR3 is CASRLFPSEGEGAGANVLTF. Written as DNA, the CDR3 is TGCGCCAGCAGACTATTTCCATCAGAGGGGGAGGGCGCTGGGGCCAACGTCCTGACTTTC.

V is TRBV7-8 and J is TRBJ1-4, with 7 nucleotides matching TRBD1. Losses at the gene ends were 4 bases for V and 8 bases for J; bases not matched to a gene: 13. CDR1 is SGHVS and CDR2 is FQNEAQ in the germline V gene. The CDR3 consists of 16 residues. CDR3 in amino acids: CASSSSTGVRKEKLFF. As DNA, the CDR3 is TGTGCCAGCAGCTCCTCCACAGGGGTGAGAAAGGAAAAACTGTTTTTT.

The rearrangement uses TRBV5-1 and TRBJ2-1; 9 bases fit TRBD1. Losses at the gene ends were 5 bases for V and 6 bases for J; bases not matched to a gene: 3. Germline V gene data show CDR1 as SGHRS and CDR2 as YFSETQ. The CDR3 extends over 13 amino acids. The CDR3 coding sequence is TGCGCCAGCAGGGGACAGGGTATCAATGAGCAGTTCTTC. Its protein is CASRGQGINEQFF.

The rearrangement joins TRBV9 to TRBJ2-6; 7 bases match TRBD1. V was pared by 4 bases and J by 4 bases, with 8 bases of the junction left unmatched. This CDR3 spans 16 amino acids. Germline CDR1 reads SGDLS; CDR2 reads YYNGEE. CDR3 in DNA: TGTGCCAGCAGCCAGACGACAGGGTCCGGGGCCAACGTCCTGACTTTC. Amino acid sequence: CASSQTTGSGANVLTF. The whole variable domain, remainder taken from reference TRBV9 and TRBJ2-6, is DSGVTQTPKHLITATGQRVTLRCSPRSGDLSVYWYQQSLDQGLQFLIQYYNGEERAKGNILERFSAQQFPDLHSELNLSSLELGDSALYFCASSQTTGSGANVLTFGAGSRLTVL.

The V and J genes are TRBV6-5 and TRBJ2-7; a weak D match, TRBD2 (5 bases). The length of the CDR3 is 13 residues. CDR1 and CDR2 (germline): MNHEY, SVGAGI. The V and J ends lost 5 bases and 6 bases respectively, with 14 bases between them. The CDR3 nucleotides read TGTGCCAGCAGTACCCTCGGGGTGGGCGAGCAGTACTTC. This sequence encodes CASSTLGVGEQYF.

The gene calls are TRBV19 and TRBJ1-5; tentative D call: TRBD1 (6 bases). Germline-derived CDR1 and CDR2 are LNHDA and SQIVND (reference sequence). Trimming left V 4 bases short and J 1 base short, with 8 bases between. The CDR3 has 14 residues. CDR3 DNA sequence: TGTGCCAGTAGTACACAGGGAAGCAATCAGCCCCAGCATTTT. Amino acid sequence: CASSTQGSNQPQHF.

This chain connects TRBV14 to TRBJ1-2; D remains ambiguous. The CDR3 is 16 residues long. The V end lost 1 base, the J end lost 6 bases, and 18 bases lay between the germline ends. Germline V gives CDR1 SGHDN, CDR2 FVKESK. The DNA of the CDR3 is TGTGCCAGCAGCCAAGTCGAGGGTCGCAGAAGAAATGGCTACACCTTC. This translates into CASSQVEGRRRNGYTF.

This rearrangement joins TRBV30 to TRBJ1-2, with TRBD1 identical over 10 bases. CDR1 and CDR2 (germline): GTSNPN, SVGIG (reference sequence). The CDR3 spans 10 residues. Trimming removed 8 bases from V and 9 bases from J; junction bases left unmatched: 3. The CDR3 DNA reads as TGTGCCGGGGACAGGGGAAGCTACACCTTC. Residues: CAGDRGSYTF.

The chain combines TRBV6-5 with TRBJ1-2, with a tentative D call TRBD1 (5 bases). Trimming pared 2 bases from V and 13 bases from J, leaving 23 bases between. Germline V CDR1 and CDR2: MNHEY, SVGAGI. The CDR3 length is 15 residues. The CDR3 reads CASSYGWEGSRGCTF. In DNA form, the CDR3 reads TGTGCCAGCAGTTACGGGTGGGAGGGGAGCCGAGGATGCACCTTC.

The V call is TRBV7-9, the J call TRBJ1-2; D is undetermined. Trimming stripped 3 bases from V and 0 bases from J, with 11 bases between. This CDR3 contains 15 residues. Germline V gene lookup returns CDR1 SEHNR and CDR2 FQNEAQ (reference sequence). The CDR3 here is CASSLPPLANYGYTF. CDR3 bases: TGTGCCAGCAGCTTGCCACCGTTAGCTAACTATGGCTACACCTTC.

V gene TRBV19 combines with J gene TRBJ1-6; perhaps TRBD1 as D (6 bases). V lost 4 bases to trimming and J lost 1 base, with 8 bases between them. The CDR3 contains 15 residues. Germline V lookup: CDR1 LNHDA, CDR2 SQIVND (reference sequence). CDR3 sequence reads: CASSSRGSYNSPLHF. The CDR3 DNA follows: TGTGCCAGTAGTAGCAGGGGTTCCTATAATTCACCCCTCCACTTT. The whole variable domain, filled in from reference TRBV19 and TRBJ1-6, reads DGGITQSPKYLFRKEGQNVTLSCEQNLNHDAMYWYRQDPGQGLRLIYYSQIVNDFQKGDIAEGYSVSREKKESFPLTVTSAQKNPTAFYLCASSSRGSYNSPLHFGNGTRLTVT.

V is TRBV2 and J is TRBJ2-3; 8 bases match TRBD2. Germline V gene data show CDR1 as SNHLY and CDR2 as FYNNEI. This CDR3 region has 14 residues. J gave up 6 bases and V 4 bases, and 6 bases lay outside the gene matches. Here the CDR3 reads CASSGSGGQDTQYF. Written as DNA, the CDR3 is TGTGCCAGCAGTGGAAGCGGGGGTCAGGATACGCAGTATTTT.

The chain uses TRBV11-1 and TRBJ2-6; D is undetermined. The germline V and J ends were trimmed by 4 bases and 4 bases, with 17 bases remaining between them. Germline V gives CDR1 SGHAT, CDR2 FQDESV (reference sequence). The CDR3 loop spans 17 amino acids. The CDR3 loop is CASSSDLVAAGANVLTF. Written as DNA, the CDR3 is TGTGCCAGCAGCTCCGATTTAGTGGCGGCCGGGGCCAACGTCCTGACTTTC. The full variable domain, with the rest looked up from reference TRBV11-1 and TRBJ2-6, is EAEVAQSPRYKITEKSQAVAFWCDPISGHATLYWYRQILGQGPELLVQFQDESVVDDSQLPKDRFSAERLKGVDSTLKIQPAELGDSAMYLCASSSDLVAAGANVLTFGAGSRLTVL.

The chain combines TRBV5-3 with TRBJ2-7; 7 nucleotides align to TRBD1. TRBV5-3 belongs to the ORF category, with a function that is uncertain. The CDR3 spans 13 residues. The J segment lost 6 bases and the V segment lost 4 bases, leaving 7 bases of the junction unmatched. This chain's CDR3 is CARSRADRVEQYF. The CDR3 bases are TGTGCCAGAAGCAGAGCCGACAGGGTCGAGCAGTACTTC.

The V call is TRBV5-1, the J call TRBJ2-2, with 7 bases identical to TRBD2. Losses at the gene ends were 5 bases for V and 5 bases for J; bases not matched to a gene: 9. The CDR3 covers 15 residues. Looked up from germline, CDR1 is SGHRS and CDR2 is YFSETQ. CDR3: CASRPLGGSTGELFF. The CDR3 DNA follows: TGCGCCAGCAGACCTCTCGGGGGGTCAACCGGGGAGCTGTTTTTT.